This TCR beta chain was captured by sequencing in a study of blood T cell repertoires in COVID-19. Trimming cost V 5 bases and J 4 bases, with 8 bases left between them. This CDR3 spans 12 amino acids. Some clones are missing from TCRdb's copy, which holds only in-frame ones; the method was immunoSEQ multiplex PCR. The table lists around 320,000 clones, 87% of them singletons. The sequenced sample was peripheral blood. V gene TRBV12-3 or TRBV12-4 combines with J gene TRBJ1-2; D is undetermined. The receptor was derived from a man aged 18-30 years with active or convalescent COVID-19. This CDR3 is CASSPSVYGYTF. The CDR3, as DNA: TGTGCCAGCAGTCCCTCCGTCTATGGCTACACCTTC.